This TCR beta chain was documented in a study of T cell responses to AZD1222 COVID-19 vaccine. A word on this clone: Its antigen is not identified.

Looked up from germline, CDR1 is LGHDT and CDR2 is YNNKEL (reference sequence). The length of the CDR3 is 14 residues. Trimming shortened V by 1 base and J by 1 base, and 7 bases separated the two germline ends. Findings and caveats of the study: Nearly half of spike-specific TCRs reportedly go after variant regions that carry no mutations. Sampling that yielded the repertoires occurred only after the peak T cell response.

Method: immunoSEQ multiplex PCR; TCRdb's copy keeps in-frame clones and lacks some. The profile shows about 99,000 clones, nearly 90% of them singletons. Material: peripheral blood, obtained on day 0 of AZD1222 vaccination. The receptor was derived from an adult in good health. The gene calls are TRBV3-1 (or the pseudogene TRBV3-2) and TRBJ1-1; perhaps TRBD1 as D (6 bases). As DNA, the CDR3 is TGTGCCAGCAGCCAAGTGGGGGCGAACACTGAAGCTTTCTTT. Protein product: CASSQVGANTEAFF.